One sample yielded the 6 T cell receptor beta chains listed below, sequenced in a study of T-cell memory formation after mild COVID-19. One entry per CDR3 protein, called by TCRdb with MiXCR from the 5' RACE reads. Here the sample spans 540,000 or so distinct CDR3 sequences, roughly 22% being singletons. The sequenced sample was PBMCs or a T cell subset sorted from them (not recorded which). The receptor set was obtained from an adult woman who had mild COVID-19 (a few samples of this study predate the infection). Cell type and time point are not known.

This rearrangement joins TRBV7-2 to TRBJ1-2, with unresolved D. In germline, CDR1 is SGHTA, CDR2 FQGNSA. The CDR3 is 15 residues long. Trimming took 1 base from V and 2 from J, leaving 11 bases between them. CDR3: CASSLDWAANYGYTF. CDR3 nucleotides: TGTGCCAGCAGCTTAGACTGGGCGGCGAACTATGGCTACACCTTC.

The chain joins TRBV19 to TRBJ1-5; the match to TRBD1 covers 9 bases. CDR1 is LNHDA, CDR2 SQIVND, per germline (reference sequence). V was clipped by 5 bases and J by 0 bases; unmatched bases: 14. This CDR3 is 19 amino acids long. CDR3 loop: CASSQTGGLIRASNQPQHF. The DNA for the CDR3 is TGTGCCAGTAGTCAAACAGGGGGCCTAATACGGGCTAGCAATCAGCCCCAGCATTTT.

The genes are TRBV30 and TRBJ2-7; D uncertain. CDR3 size: 11 residues. V lost 3 bases, J lost 2 bases, and 5 bases lay in between. CDR1 is GTSNPN, CDR2 SVGIG, per germline (reference sequence). As DNA, the CDR3 is TGTGCCTGGAGGGGGACCTACGAGCAGTACTTC. Its translation is CAWRGTYEQYF.

This clonotype was seen repeatedly, ten times or more. The J gene is TRBJ2-1, the V gene TRBV7-2; 12 bases are a match to TRBD2. The germline V gene encodes CDR1 SGHTA and CDR2 FQGNSA. This CDR3 spans 16 amino acids. J was trimmed by 4 bases and V by 1 base; bases with no gene match: 2. The CDR3 is CASSLELAGGYNEQFF. DNA for the CDR3: TGTGCCAGCAGCTTAGAGCTAGCGGGAGGGTACAATGAGCAGTTCTTC. The full variable domain, completed using reference TRBV7-2 and TRBJ2-1, is GAGVSQSPSNKVTEKGKDVELRCDPISGHTALYWYRQSLGQGLEFLIYFQGNSAPDKSGLPSDRFSAERTGGSVSTLTIQRTQQEDSAVYLCASSLELAGGYNEQFFGPGTRLTVL.

The gene calls are TRBV25-1 and TRBJ1-1; D not certain. V gave up 7 bases and J gave up 0 bases, with 12 bases separating them. This CDR3 has 14 amino acids. Germline CDR1 is MGHDK and CDR2 is SYGVNS. The chain's CDR3 is CASIAGRLNTEAFF. Here the CDR3 DNA reads TGTGCCAGCATCGCGGGCAGATTGAACACTGAAGCTTTCTTT.

The gene calls are TRBV2 and TRBJ2-7; D remains ambiguous. V dropped 7 bases and J dropped 3 bases, with 10 bases sitting between them. Germline CDR1 reads SNHLY; CDR2 reads FYNNEI. The CDR3 contains 12 residues. CDR3 DNA: TGTGCCAGCACCCTGACATTCTACGAGCAGTACTTC. Its protein product is CASTLTFYEQYF.